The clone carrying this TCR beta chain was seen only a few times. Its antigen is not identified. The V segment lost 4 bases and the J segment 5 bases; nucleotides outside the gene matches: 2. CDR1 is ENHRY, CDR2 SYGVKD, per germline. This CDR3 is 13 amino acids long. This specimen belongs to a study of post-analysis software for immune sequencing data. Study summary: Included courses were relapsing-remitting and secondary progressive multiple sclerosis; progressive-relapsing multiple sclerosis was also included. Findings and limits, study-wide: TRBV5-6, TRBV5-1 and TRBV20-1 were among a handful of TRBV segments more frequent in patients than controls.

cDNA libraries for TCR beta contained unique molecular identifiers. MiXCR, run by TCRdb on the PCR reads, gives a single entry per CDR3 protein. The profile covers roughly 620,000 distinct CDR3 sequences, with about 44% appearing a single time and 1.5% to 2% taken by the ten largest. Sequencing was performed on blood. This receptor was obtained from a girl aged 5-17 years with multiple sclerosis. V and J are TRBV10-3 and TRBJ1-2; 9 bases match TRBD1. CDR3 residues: CAISAGTGYGYTF. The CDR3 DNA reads TGTGCCATCAGTGCCGGGACAGGGTATGGCTACACCTTC.